In its sample, the clone carrying this T cell receptor (beta chain) was seen many times. The antigen remains undetermined. The data are from a study of CD8 T cells in ankylosing spondylitis. A single record per CDR3 protein comes from TCRdb applying MiXCR to the 5' RACE reads. The sample holds a few hundred thousand distinct CDR3 sequences, 10% to 15% seen once. J lost 9 bases, V lost 4 bases, and 10 bases had no gene match. CDR1 is DFQATT, CDR2 SNEGSKA, per germline (reference sequence). This CDR3 is built from 15 residues. Study-wide results and caveats: Made up of fewer than 10 highly homologous variants, a TCR beta motif appeared characteristic of ankylosing spondylitis blood.

The chain couples TRBV20-1 to TRBJ2-1, with TRBD2 matching 12 bases. This sequence was found in a male donor with ankylosing spondylitis. Sequenced input: blood, either unsorted or a sorted T cell fraction (not recorded which). The CDR3 loop reads CSATPTSGSLVEQFF. CDR3 sequence (DNA): TGCAGTGCTACCCCGACTAGCGGGAGTCTAGTTGAGCAGTTCTTC.